This TCR beta chain was identified in a study of human T cells and chemical hapten exposure. Across the study: Patches that contained 0.01% DPC were applied to the upper back and read at 6 days. Patients, a majority of them female, were diagnosed with alopecia areata, totalis or universalis.

Library preparation tagged each individual cDNA molecule with a unique molecular identifier. TCRdb used MiXCR to reprocess the RACE reads, holding one entry per CDR3 protein. The sample has 30,000 to 40,000 distinct CDR3 sequences, 6% to 9.5% seen once. The sample holds many counts of this clonotype. Time point indicated: pre-sensitization, week 0. The treatment: therapeutic diphenylcyclopropenone sensitization with weekly scalp DPC. This TCR derives from a woman between 50 and 59 years old with alopecia areata. Some clones in this sample may be carry-over from other donors' samples. The sequenced sample was whole blood, obtained in connection with sensitization to the hapten diphenylcyclopropenone (DPC).

The CDR3 region has the DNA TGTGCCAGCAGTCCACGGACAGGATTTAGCGTGCCCCAGCATTTT. This codes for CASSPRTGFSVPQHF. The V call is TRBV12-3 or TRBV12-4, the J call TRBJ1-5, with 7 bases aligning to TRBD1. Trimming removed 5 bases from V and 9 bases from J; junction bases left unmatched: 13. The CDR3 extends over 15 amino acids.